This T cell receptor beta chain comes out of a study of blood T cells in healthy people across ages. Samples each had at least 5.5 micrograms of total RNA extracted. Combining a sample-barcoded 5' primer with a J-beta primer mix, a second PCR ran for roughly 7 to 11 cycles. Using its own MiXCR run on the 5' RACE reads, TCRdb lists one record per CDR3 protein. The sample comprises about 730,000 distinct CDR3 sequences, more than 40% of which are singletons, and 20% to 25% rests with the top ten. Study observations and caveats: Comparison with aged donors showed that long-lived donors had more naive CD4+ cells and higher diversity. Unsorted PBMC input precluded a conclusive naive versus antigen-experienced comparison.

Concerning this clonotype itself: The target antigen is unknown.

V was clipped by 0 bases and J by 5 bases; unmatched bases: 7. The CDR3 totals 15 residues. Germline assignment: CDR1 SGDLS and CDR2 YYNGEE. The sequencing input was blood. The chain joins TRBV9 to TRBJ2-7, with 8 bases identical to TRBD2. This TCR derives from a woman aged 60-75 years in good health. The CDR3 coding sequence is TGTGCCAGCAGCGTAGGATCCAGCGGGGGCCACGAGCAGTACTTC. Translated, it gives CASSVGSSGGHEQYF. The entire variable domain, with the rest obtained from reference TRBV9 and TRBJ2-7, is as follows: DSGVTQTPKHLITATGQRVTLRCSPRSGDLSVYWYQQSLDQGLQFLIQYYNGEERAKGNILERFSAQQFPDLHSELNLSSLELGDSALYFCASSVGSSGGHEQYFGPGTRLTVT.